This passage covers 26 T cell receptor beta chains from one sample sequenced in a study of blood T cell repertoires in COVID-19. Profiling relied on immunoSEQ multiplex PCR, and the TCRdb table lists in-frame clones only, not all of them. The sample lists 60,000 to 65,000 clones, 90% occurring once. Sample: peripheral blood. All receptors derive from a woman of 80 years or more with active COVID-19.

This rearrangement joins TRBV19 to TRBJ2-1; 7 bases fit TRBD1. With V trimmed by 4 bases and J by 7 bases, 10 bases remained unmatched. CDR1 LNHDA and CDR2 SQIVND come from the germline V gene (reference sequence). CDR3 length equals 15 residues. CDR3 sequence: CASSTETGFGNEQFF. The CDR3 DNA is TGTGCCAGTAGTACCGAGACAGGGTTCGGGAATGAGCAGTTCTTC.

This clone was recorded a few times. The genes are TRBV5-1 and TRBJ1-1; D unclear. Germline V gives CDR1 SGHRS, CDR2 YFSETQ. V lost 4 bases and J lost 0, with 13 bases in between. This CDR3 is 15 amino acids long. CDR3 in DNA: TGCGCCAGCAGCCAAACCACTTTCATGAACACTGAAGCTTTCTTT. It translates to CASSQTTFMNTEAFF.

Here the CDR3 reads CASSSLRGSEDEQFF. CDR3 DNA: TGTGCCAGCAGCTCACTTAGGGGGAGTGAGGATGAGCAGTTCTTC. V usage is TRBV5-6 and J usage is TRBJ2-1; D is possibly TRBD1 (6 bases). V was shortened by 3 bases and J by 8 bases, with 18 bases between the two germline ends. The CDR3 length is 15 residues. CDR1 and CDR2 from the germline V gene are SGHDT and YYEEEE.

The rearrangement uses TRBV24-1 and TRBJ2-5; 15 bases are a match to TRBD2. V shed 9 bases and J 3 bases; nucleotides not matched to a gene: 4. Germline V gives CDR1 KGHDR, CDR2 SFDVKD. The CDR3 consists of 15 residues. In nucleotides, the CDR3 is TGTGCCACCGGACTAGCGGGAGGGTTCAAAGAGACCCAGTACTTC. This translates into CATGLAGGFKETQYF.

The chain combines TRBV7-4 with TRBJ1-4; 10 positions match TRBD1. With 7 bases clipped from V and 7 bases from J, the junction kept 18 bases outside the gene matches. The CDR3 contains 18 residues. CDR1 SGHVT and CDR2 SQSDAQ come from the germline V gene. Here the CDR3 reads CASTQSRDRGRWGEKLFF. For the CDR3, the DNA is TGTGCCAGCACCCAGTCCCGGGACAGGGGCCGGTGGGGTGAAAAACTGTTTTTT. Full variable domain (remainder filled in from reference TRBV7-4 and TRBJ1-4): GAGVSQSPRYKVAKRGRDVALRCDSISGHVTLYWYRQTLGQGSEVLTYSQSDAQRDKSGRPSGRFSAERPERSVSTLKIQRTEQGDSAVYLCASTQSRDRGRWGEKLFFGSGTQLSVL.

The CDR3 DNA follows: TGTGCCAGCAGCCAGGCAGGGTTTAATCAGCCCCAGCATTTT. This sequence encodes CASSQAGFNQPQHF. The V gene is TRBV3-1 (or the pseudogene TRBV3-2), the J gene TRBJ1-5, with TRBD1 as a possible D gene (5 bases). In germline, CDR1 is LGHDT, CDR2 YNNKEL (reference sequence). The CDR3 length is 14 residues. The V gene lost 3 bases and the J gene lost 4 bases, with 10 bases spanning the gap.

The chain is built from TRBV5-1 and TRBJ1-5, with 7 bases aligning to TRBD1. The V and J ends lost 2 bases and 3 bases, in that order; junction bases with no gene match: 2. Germline loops: CDR1 SGHRS, CDR2 YFSETQ. The CDR3 consists of 14 residues. The CDR3 loop reads CASSFRGYNQPQHF. The CDR3 nucleotides are TGCGCCAGCAGCTTCAGGGGGTACAATCAGCCCCAGCATTTT.

V gene TRBV15 combines with J gene TRBJ1-6; no clear D. CDR1 and CDR2 from the germline V gene are LNHNV and YYDKDF (reference sequence). Trimming pared 0 bases from V and 7 bases from J, leaving 7 bases between. The CDR3 contains 14 residues. This CDR3 is CATSREFGNSPLHF. In DNA, the CDR3 is TGTGCCACCAGCAGAGAGTTCGGGAATTCACCCCTCCACTTT.

The J gene is TRBJ2-7, the V gene TRBV6-5; 8 bases agree with TRBD2. Germline values: CDR1 MNHEY, CDR2 SVGAGI. Trimming cost V 6 bases and J 0 bases; bases outside gene matches: 4. The CDR3 totals 14 residues. The CDR3: CASRLSGNSYEQYF. Here the CDR3 DNA reads TGTGCCAGCAGACTTAGCGGGAACTCCTACGAGCAGTACTTC.

The chain employs TRBV7-9 and TRBJ2-4; 7 bases agree with TRBD1. CDR1 SEHNR and CDR2 FQNEAQ come from the germline V gene (reference sequence). With 5 bases clipped from V and 7 bases from J, the junction kept 11 bases outside the gene matches. This CDR3 spans 15 amino acids. CDR3 loop: CASSPWTGKGNIQYF. The CDR3 DNA follows: TGTGCCAGCAGCCCTTGGACAGGTAAAGGGAACATTCAGTACTTC.

The chain links TRBV6-5 to TRBJ2-2; 7 bases are shared with TRBD2. The CDR3 covers 14 residues. J lost 9 bases, V lost 6 bases, and 10 bases had no gene match. Germline CDR1 reads MNHEY; CDR2 reads SVGAGI. The chain's CDR3 is CASSLPTSRRELFF. The CDR3 DNA reads as TGTGCCAGCAGCCTCCCGACTAGCAGACGGGAGCTGTTTTTT.

This chain links TRBV11-2 with TRBJ1-2; D gene unclear. The CDR3 extends over 14 amino acids. Trimming stripped 0 bases from V and 1 base from J, with 6 bases between. From germline, CDR1 is SGHAT and CDR2 FQNNGV. The CDR3 region has the DNA TGTGCCAGCAGCTTAGACTACCTTAACTATGGCTACACCTTC. It codes for CASSLDYLNYGYTF.

This rearrangement joins TRBV2 to TRBJ2-2, with TRBD2 as a possible D gene (5 bases). From germline, CDR1 is SNHLY and CDR2 FYNNEI. Trimming pared 6 bases from V and 3 bases from J, leaving 17 bases between. The CDR3 sequence is 16 residues long. The CDR3 here is CASSPRPGWDTGELFF. The CDR3 DNA sequence: TGTGCCAGCAGCCCCCGACCGGGATGGGACACCGGGGAGCTGTTTTTT.

This clone appeared once. The rearrangement uses TRBV4-1 and TRBJ2-1; TRBD1 aligns across 7 bases. Germline V gives CDR1 MGHRA, CDR2 YSYEKL. The CDR3 runs 17 residues. With V trimmed by 1 base and J by 0 bases, 6 bases remained unmatched. As DNA, the CDR3 is TGCGCCAGCAGCCAAGGAAGGGGGCACCGCTCCTACAATGAGCAGTTCTTC. Its translation: CASSQGRGHRSYNEQFF.

This clone is a singleton in its sample. The chain recombines TRBV6-1 with TRBJ2-1; 7 nucleotides agree with TRBD1. This CDR3 contains 16 residues. V lost 0 bases, J lost 7 bases, and 9 bases stayed unmatched. The germline V gene encodes CDR1 MNHNS and CDR2 SASEGT. This chain's CDR3 is CASSEAYGTEKNEQFF. CDR3 nucleotides: TGTGCCAGCAGTGAAGCCTATGGGACAGAAAAGAATGAGCAGTTCTTC.

The rearrangement links TRBV19 to TRBJ1-1; 8 bases line up with TRBD1. Germline values: CDR1 LNHDA, CDR2 SQIVND (reference sequence). The CDR3 is 14 amino acids. V dropped 1 base and J dropped 4; count of bases not matched to a gene: 2. The CDR3: CASSIAGGGTEAFF. DNA of the CDR3: TGTGCCAGTAGTATAGCAGGGGGCGGCACTGAAGCTTTCTTT.

This chain connects TRBV7-9 to TRBJ1-2; 7 bases map to TRBD1. Germline CDR1 SEHNR, CDR2 FQNEAQ (reference sequence). The CDR3 totals 18 residues. Written as DNA, the CDR3 is TGTGCTTCGAGGCCCCCCCACGGACAGGTAGCCCTTAACTATGGCTACACCTTC. Translation: CASRPPHGQVALNYGYTF.

This clone came up once. The chain links TRBV5-4 to TRBJ1-6; weak D call: TRBD1 (5 bases). V was clipped by 4 bases and J by 6 bases, with 17 bases between them. Germline CDR1 and CDR2: SGHNT and YYREEE (reference sequence). CDR3 length: 16 residues. As DNA, the CDR3 is TGTGCCAGCAGCGTACTGGGGGGAGTAAGTAATTCACCCCTCCACTTT. This sequence encodes CASSVLGGVSNSPLHF.

The V and J genes are TRBV11-2 and TRBJ1-2, with 8 positions matching TRBD1. Germline V gene lookup returns CDR1 SGHAT and CDR2 FQNNGV. CDR3 length: 14 residues. The trim removed 6 bases at V and 3 bases at J, leaving 6 bases unmatched. The CDR3 DNA reads TGTGCCAGCAGTCCCCAGGGGGCTTACTATGGCTACACCTTC. Translation: CASSPQGAYYGYTF.

The gene calls are TRBV24-1 and TRBJ2-3; 10 bases fit TRBD1. Trimming removed 1 base from V and 0 bases from J; junction bases left unmatched: 9. The germline V gene encodes CDR1 KGHDR and CDR2 SFDVKD. There are 19 residues in the CDR3. The CDR3 bases are TGTGCCACCAGTGATTTCCAGGGTAGGACAGGGGGAAGCACAGATACGCAGTATTTT. This encodes CATSDFQGRTGGSTDTQYF.

The V gene is TRBV5-4, the J gene TRBJ2-5, with D unclear. The CDR3 is made up of 13 amino acids. Trimming shortened V by 2 bases and J by 1 base, and 6 bases separated the two germline ends. Germline CDR1 and CDR2: SGHNT and YYREEE (reference sequence). CDR3: CASSLDFQETQYF. The CDR3 nucleotides read TGTGCCAGCAGCTTAGACTTCCAAGAGACCCAGTACTTC.

V usage is TRBV6-4 and J usage is TRBJ2-7; 7 bases agree with TRBD1. Germline CDR1 and CDR2: MRHNA and SNTAGT. J was trimmed by 3 bases and V by 7 bases; bases with no gene match: 18. The CDR3 contains 17 residues. The CDR3 DNA sequence: TGTGCCAGCACCCCCGGTGGGACAGATCGCCTCTACTACGAGCAGTACGTC. Translation gives CASTPGGTDRLYYEQYV.

J is TRBJ2-3 and V is TRBV5-1, with 10 bases matching TRBD2. Germline V gives CDR1 SGHRS, CDR2 YFSETQ. Trimming removed 0 bases from V and 0 bases from J; junction bases left unmatched: 4. This CDR3 spans 17 amino acids. CDR3 sequence (DNA): TGCGCCAGCAGCTTGGGACTAGCGGGCCTTAGCACAGATACGCAGTATTTT. Protein: CASSLGLAGLSTDTQYF. The variable domain in full, completed from reference TRBV5-1 and TRBJ2-3, reads KAGVTQTPRYLIKTRGQQVTLSCSPISGHRSVSWYQQTPGQGLQFLFEYFSETQRNKGNFPGRFSGRQFSNSRSEMNVSTLELGDSALYLCASSLGLAGLSTDTQYFGPGTRLTVL.

The gene calls are TRBV7-8 and TRBJ2-7; possible D gene TRBD2, 5 bases. This CDR3 spans 14 amino acids. Trimming took off 2 bases at V and 5 bases at J, with 13 bases between the two ends. Per germline, CDR1 SGHVS and CDR2 FQNEAQ. CDR3 in amino acids: CASSLSGVGDEQYV. The CDR3 DNA reads as TGTGCCAGCAGCTTATCAGGCGTCGGGGACGAGCAGTACGTC.

The chain is built from TRBV18 and TRBJ2-3, with D possibly TRBD2 on 6 matching bases. V was shortened by 3 bases and J by 3 bases, with 13 bases between the two germline ends. Looked up from germline, CDR1 is KGHSH and CDR2 is LQKENI. The CDR3 sequence is 15 residues long. In DNA form, the CDR3 reads TGTGCCAGCTCACCTCGGGGACTGGGGACAGATACGCAGTATTTT. Translation: CASSPRGLGTDTQYF. Full variable domain (outside the CDR3, taken from reference TRBV18 and TRBJ2-3): NAGVMQNPRHLVRRRGQEARLRCSPMKGHSHVYWYRQLPEEGLKFMVYLQKENIIDESGMPKERFSAEFPKEGPSILRIQQVVRGDSAAYFCASSPRGLGTDTQYFGPGTRLTVL.

Only one count was recorded for this clone. This rearrangement joins TRBV10-3 to TRBJ2-5; possibly TRBD1 for D (5 bases). The germline V gene encodes CDR1 ENHRY and CDR2 SYGVKD. The CDR3 loop spans 16 amino acids. V was trimmed by 3 bases and J by 5 bases, leaving 19 bases between them. DNA for the CDR3: TGTGCCATCAGTGAACCTGGGGCAGGGTTGGAGGAGACCCAGTACTTC. Translated: CAISEPGAGLEETQYF.